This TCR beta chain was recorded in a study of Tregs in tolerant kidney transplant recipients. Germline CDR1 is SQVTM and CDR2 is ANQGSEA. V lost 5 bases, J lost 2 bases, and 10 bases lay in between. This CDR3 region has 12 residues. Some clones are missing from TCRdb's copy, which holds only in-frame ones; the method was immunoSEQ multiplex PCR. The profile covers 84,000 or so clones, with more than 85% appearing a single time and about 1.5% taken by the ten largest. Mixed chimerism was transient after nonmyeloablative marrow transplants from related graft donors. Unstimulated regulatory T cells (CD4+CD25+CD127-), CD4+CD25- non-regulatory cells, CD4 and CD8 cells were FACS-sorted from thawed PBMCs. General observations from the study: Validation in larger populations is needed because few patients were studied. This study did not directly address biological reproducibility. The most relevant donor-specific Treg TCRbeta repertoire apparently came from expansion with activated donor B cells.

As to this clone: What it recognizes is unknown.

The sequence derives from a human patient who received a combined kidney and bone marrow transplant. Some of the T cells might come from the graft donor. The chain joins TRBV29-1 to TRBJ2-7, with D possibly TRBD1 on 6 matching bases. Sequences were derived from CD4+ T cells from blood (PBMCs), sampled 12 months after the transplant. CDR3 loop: CSVSQGPYEQYF. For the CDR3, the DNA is TGCAGCGTTTCACAGGGTCCCTACGAGCAGTACTTC.